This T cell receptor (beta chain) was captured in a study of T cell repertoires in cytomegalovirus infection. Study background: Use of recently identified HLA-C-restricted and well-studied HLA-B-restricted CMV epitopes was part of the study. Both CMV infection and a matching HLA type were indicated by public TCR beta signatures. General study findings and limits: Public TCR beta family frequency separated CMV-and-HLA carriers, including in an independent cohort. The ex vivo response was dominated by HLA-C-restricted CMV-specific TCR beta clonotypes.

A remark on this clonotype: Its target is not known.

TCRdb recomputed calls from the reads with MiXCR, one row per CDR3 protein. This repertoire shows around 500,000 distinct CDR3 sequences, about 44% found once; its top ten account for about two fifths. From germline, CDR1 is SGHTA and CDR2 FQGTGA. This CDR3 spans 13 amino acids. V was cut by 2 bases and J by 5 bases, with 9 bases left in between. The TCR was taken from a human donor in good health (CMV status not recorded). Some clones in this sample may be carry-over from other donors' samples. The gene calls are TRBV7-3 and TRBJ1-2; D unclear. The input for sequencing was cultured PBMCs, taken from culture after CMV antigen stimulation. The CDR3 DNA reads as TGTGCCAGCAGCTTAGTACCCCCATATGGCTACACCTTC. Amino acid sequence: CASSLVPPYGYTF.